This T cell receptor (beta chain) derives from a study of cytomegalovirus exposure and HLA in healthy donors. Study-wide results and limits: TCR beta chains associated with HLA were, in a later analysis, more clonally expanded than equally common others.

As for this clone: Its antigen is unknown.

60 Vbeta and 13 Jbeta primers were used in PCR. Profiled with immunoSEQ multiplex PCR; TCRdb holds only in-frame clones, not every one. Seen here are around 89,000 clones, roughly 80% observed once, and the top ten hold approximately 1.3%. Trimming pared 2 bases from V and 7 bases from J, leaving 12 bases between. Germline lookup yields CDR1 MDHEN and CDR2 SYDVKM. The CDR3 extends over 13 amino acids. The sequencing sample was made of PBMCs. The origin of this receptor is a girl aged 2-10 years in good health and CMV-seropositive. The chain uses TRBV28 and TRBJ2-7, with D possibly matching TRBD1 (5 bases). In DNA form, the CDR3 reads TGTGCCAGCAGTTTAGGGGCAGCGAGGGAGCAGTACTTC. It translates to CASSLGAAREQYF.